Listed below are T cell receptor beta chains from one sample, sequenced in a study of blood T cell repertoires in COVID-19. Here immunoSEQ multiplex PCR was the method, and the copy in TCRdb shows in-frame clones only, minus some. The sample has 200,000 or so clones; about 84% are singletons. Source material: PBMCs or T cells enriched from blood (not recorded which). These receptor sequences come from a woman aged 35 to 49 with acute COVID-19. Each CDR3 is given with its conserved first and last residue. The D gene is left open where the match is weak. Size values are once, few and many counts, or a class for expanded clones, and some rows have none.

14	TRBV6-6	TRBD1	TRBJ1-2	NA	TGTGCCACGCTGGGGGCAGGGGGGATTTATGGCTACACCTTC	CATLGAGGIYGYTF
15	TRBV5-6	TRBD1	TRBJ1-1	few	TGTGCCAGCAGCTTGGCCCGAGACAGGGAACGAGTAGCTTTCTTT	CASSLARDRERVAFF
15	TRBV30	TRBD1	TRBJ2-2	NA	TGTGCCTGGAGTGTCGGGACAGGGCCCGGCGGGGAGCTGTTTTTT	CAWSVGTGPGGELFF
14	TRBV19	NA	TRBJ1-6	NA	TGTGCCAGTAGTATTACGGAGTATAATTCACCCCTCCACTTT	CASSITEYNSPLHF
14	TRBV3-1/TRBV3-2	NA	TRBJ2-1	NA	TGTGCCAGCAGCCCGAGCCGCCAGGGGGGTGAGCAGTTCTTC	CASSPSRQGGEQFF
15	TRBV7-2	NA	TRBJ1-5	NA	TGTGCCAGCAGCTTAGAGGGCGGGCACAGTCAGCCCCAGCATTTT	CASSLEGGHSQPQHF
12	TRBV2	NA	TRBJ2-1	NA	TGTGCCAGCAGCTGGAGGGAAAATGAGCAGTTCTTC	CASSWRENEQFF
14	TRBV7-3	NA	TRBJ2-7	NA	TGTGCCAGCAGCGTAATGGGGAGCTCCTACGAGCAGTACTTC	CASSVMGSSYEQYF
14	TRBV7-8	NA	TRBJ2-5	NA	TGTGCCAGCAGCTTAAACAGGAATGGAGAGACCCAGTACTTC	CASSLNRNGETQYF
15	TRBV28	NA	TRBJ1-3	NA	TGTGCCAGCAGTCCATACCGTGACAGGGGAAACACCATATATTTT	CASSPYRDRGNTIYF
16	TRBV20-1	TRBD2	TRBJ2-2	NA	TGCAGTGCTAGTGGGCTTTGGGGGGGGAACACCGGGGAGCTGTTTTTT	CSASGLWGGNTGELFF
13	TRBV11-2	NA	TRBJ2-7	NA	TGTGCCAGCAGCTTTGGAGTGGATTACGAGCAGTACTTC	CASSFGVDYEQYF
14	TRBV19	NA	TRBJ2-3	NA	TGTGCCAGTAGCCCCGGGGTTAACACAGATACGCAGTATTTT	CASSPGVNTDTQYF
16	TRBV28	NA	TRBJ1-4	NA	TGTGCCAGCAGTTTGGAGACGGGAATTTTTGGGCCCAAACTGTTTTTT	CASSLETGIFGPKLFF
14	TRBV6-5	NA	TRBJ1-6	NA	TGTGCCAGCACTCCCTCCAGGGAGGCTTCACCCCTCCACTTT	CASTPSREASPLHF
13	TRBV6-5	TRBD1	TRBJ1-1	NA	TGTGCCAGCAGCGACAGGGCTTACACTGAAGCTTTCTTT	CASSDRAYTEAFF
14	TRBV5-1	TRBD2	TRBJ2-3	NA	TGCGCCAGTAGACTAGCGGGGATGACAGATACGCAGTATTTT	CASRLAGMTDTQYF
15	TRBV3-1/TRBV3-2	NA	TRBJ2-2	NA	TGTGCCAGCAGCCAAGGAGGAGGGGTGTCCGGGGAGCTGTTTTTT	CASSQGGGVSGELFF
18	TRBV5-1	NA	TRBJ2-2	few	TGCGCCAGCAGCACCCCCGCCGGCCGGACACTTAACACCGGGGAGCTGTTTTTT	CASSTPAGRTLNTGELFF
16	TRBV13	TRBD2	TRBJ2-1	NA	TGTGCCAGCAGCTTTTTTAGCGGGGTCGGGATGAGAGAGCAGTTCTTC	CASSFFSGVGMREQFF